The next 14 T cell receptor beta chains were all read from a single sample in a study of blood T cell repertoires in COVID-19. Clones were read by immunoSEQ multiplex PCR, and TCRdb kept only the in-frame ones, dropping some. The sample has over 400,000 clones, approximately 85% seen once. Sequenced sample: peripheral blood. These receptors all stem from a human donor in a cohort sampled during active COVID-19.

This clone has a single count. This chain connects TRBV11-2 to TRBJ2-1; maybe TRBD2 (6 bases). The CDR3 length is 15 residues. CDR1 and CDR2 (germline): SGHAT, FQNNGV. Trimming took 1 base from V and 4 from J, leaving 11 bases between them. The DNA for the CDR3 is TGTGCCAGCAGCTTAGCGGGCGGGGCGTACAATGAGCAGTTCTTC. Its protein product is CASSLAGGAYNEQFF.

The rearrangement uses TRBV27 and TRBJ2-7, with a weak D call TRBD2 (5 bases). V lost 2 bases and J 2 bases, leaving 10 bases between the germline ends. Germline V gene data show CDR1 as MNHEY and CDR2 as SMNVEV (reference sequence). CDR3 length equals 14 residues. CDR3 residues: CASSLKRAAYEQYF. The DNA of the CDR3 is TGTGCCAGCAGTTTAAAGAGGGCCGCCTACGAGCAGTACTTC.

The V and J genes are TRBV19 and TRBJ1-1; D might be TRBD1 (6 bases). Germline V gene sequence: CDR1 LNHDA, CDR2 SQIVND (reference sequence). Trimming removed 1 base from V and 5 bases from J, with 32 bases in between. This CDR3 has 21 residues. CDR3 coding DNA: TGTGCCAGTAGTATAGGGGGGCTCAGGATGGGCAGGACCCCCCAACGGACTGAAGCTTTCTTT. Translating gives CASSIGGLRMGRTPQRTEAFF.

This clone was counted between two and nine times. J is TRBJ2-3 and V is TRBV5-5; tentatively, D is TRBD2 (6 bases). The ends were cut back, 2 bases at V and 2 bases at J, with 18 bases in the middle. CDR1 is SGHKS, CDR2 YYEKEE, per germline (reference sequence). This CDR3 spans 17 amino acids. CDR3 bases: TGTGCCAGCAGCTTCCTCGGGGGAGAGGGGATCACAGATACGCAGTATTTT. Amino acids: CASSFLGGEGITDTQYF. Complete variable domain (other parts from reference TRBV5-5 and TRBJ2-3): DAGVTQSPTHLIKTRGQQVTLRCSPISGHKSVSWYQQVLGQGPQFIFQYYEKEERGRGNFPDRFSARQFPNYSSELNVNALLLGDSALYLCASSFLGGEGITDTQYFGPGTRLTVL.

V usage is TRBV28 and J usage is TRBJ2-5, with D perhaps TRBD2 (6 bases). Germline CDR1 MDHEN, CDR2 SYDVKM. The CDR3 contains 15 residues. The V end lost 3 bases, the J end lost 1 base, and 12 bases lay between the germline ends. The CDR3 spells CASSFLGGTQETQYF. CDR3 DNA sequence: TGTGCCAGCAGTTTTTTGGGCGGGACCCAAGAGACCCAGTACTTC.

The chain joins TRBV24-1 to TRBJ1-2; 9 bases align to TRBD1. The germline CDR1 and CDR2 sequences are KGHDR and SFDVKD. Unmatched junction bases numbered 9, after V lost 4 bases and J lost 4 bases. This CDR3 region has 16 residues. In DNA, the CDR3 is TGTGCCACCAGTGACGGGACAGGGCACGATCCCTATGGCTACACCTTC. Encoded protein: CATSDGTGHDPYGYTF.

Here the CDR3 reads CAISEDRANEQFF. CDR3 nucleotides: TGTGCCATCAGTGAGGACAGGGCCAATGAGCAGTTCTTC. This sequence joins TRBV10-3 and TRBJ2-1, with 7 bases aligning to TRBD1. The junction had 1 base not matched to a gene; V was cut back by 2 bases and J by 6 bases. CDR3 size: 13 residues. The germline CDR1 and CDR2 sequences are ENHRY and SYGVKD.

This clone was detected only once. This sequence joins TRBV5-1 and TRBJ2-3; D not certain. From germline, CDR1 is SGHRS and CDR2 YFSETQ. V lost 0 bases and J 1 base, leaving 12 bases between the germline ends. There are 16 residues in the CDR3. CDR3 nucleotide sequence: TGCGCCAGCAGCTTGGCCGCAGAGGCGGGCACAGATACGCAGTATTTT. It translates to CASSLAAEAGTDTQYF.

The rearrangement links TRBV4-2 to TRBJ2-5; the match to TRBD1 covers 12 bases. The CDR3 spans 16 residues. CDR1 and CDR2 (germline): LGHNA, YNFKEQ. The J segment lost 7 bases and the V segment lost 0 bases, leaving 6 bases of the junction unmatched. The CDR3 coding sequence is TGTGCCAGCAGCCAAGATGGGACAGGGGGCCTTCGGACCCAGTACTTC. It is translated as CASSQDGTGGLRTQYF.

The J gene is TRBJ1-4, the V gene TRBV5-6, with D possibly TRBD1 on 5 matching bases. Germline CDR1 reads SGHDT; CDR2 reads YYEEEE. V was shortened by 2 bases and J by 1 base, with 18 bases between the two germline ends. CDR3 length: 18 residues. The CDR3 DNA reads as TGTGCCAGCAGCTTATTTGGGCAGGCCCAGGGAACTAATGAAAAACTGTTTTTT. This gives the protein CASSLFGQAQGTNEKLFF.

The gene calls are TRBV7-3 and TRBJ1-1; D possibly corresponds to TRBD1 (6 bases). The CDR3 runs to 13 residues. Germline values: CDR1 SGHTA, CDR2 FQGTGA. The V end lost 2 bases, the J end lost 8 bases, and 12 bases lay between the germline ends. The CDR3 protein is CASSLEPDREAFF. The CDR3 DNA follows: TGTGCCAGCAGCTTAGAACCCGACAGGGAAGCTTTCTTT. The full variable domain, in which reference TRBV7-3 and TRBJ1-1 provide the parts outside the CDR3, is GAGVSQTPSNKVTEKGKYVELRCDPISGHTALYWYRQSLGQGPEFLIYFQGTGAADDSGLPNDRFFAVRPEGSVSTLKIQRTERGDSAVYLCASSLEPDREAFFGQGTRLTVV.

This sequence joins TRBV9 and TRBJ2-2, with TRBD2 identical over 9 bases. CDR3 size: 16 residues. Trimming removed 4 bases from V and 0 bases from J; junction bases left unmatched: 4. Per germline, CDR1 SGDLS and CDR2 YYNGEE. The CDR3 sequence: CASSPRLAANTGELFF. CDR3 nucleotides: TGTGCCAGCAGCCCCAGACTAGCGGCGAACACCGGGGAGCTGTTTTTT.

This rearrangement joins TRBV7-2 to TRBJ2-2; 11 bases align to TRBD2. Trimming at V came to 4 bases and at J to 3 bases, leaving 4 bases not matched to a gene. Germline assignment: CDR1 SGHTA and CDR2 FQGNSA. The CDR3 covers 16 residues. The CDR3 is CASSYPGLADTGELFF. The CDR3 nucleotides are TGTGCCAGCAGCTACCCGGGACTAGCGGACACCGGGGAGCTGTTTTTT.

This sequence joins TRBV7-9 and TRBJ2-7; weak D call: TRBD2 (5 bases). V lost 4 bases and J 3 bases, leaving 16 bases between the germline ends. CDR1 is SEHNR and CDR2 is FQNEAQ in the germline V gene (reference sequence). The CDR3 runs 15 residues. CDR3 sequence: CASSSGEGQYYEQYF. DNA of the CDR3: TGTGCCAGCAGCTCCGGGGAAGGGCAGTACTACGAGCAGTACTTC.